Listed here are 22 T cell receptor beta chains from one sample, sequenced in a study of blood T cell repertoires in COVID-19. Repertoires were generated with immunoSEQ multiplex PCR, while TCRdb's copy carries only in-frame clones and drops some. The sample shows hundreds of thousands of clones, around nine tenths of them seen only once. Sequenced sample: peripheral blood. The receptors here all came from a man between 65 and 79 years old with acute or convalescent COVID-19.

Turning to this clone: This sample also contains other DNA sequences that code for the same CDR3. This chain uses TRBV3-1 (or the pseudogene TRBV3-2) with TRBJ1-2, with D perhaps TRBD1 (6 bases). V lost 0 bases to trimming and J lost 6 bases, with 8 bases between them. CDR3 size: 13 residues. Germline lookup yields CDR1 LGHDT and CDR2 YNNKEL (reference sequence). The DNA of the CDR3 is TGTGCCAGCAGCCAAGAACAGGGCAATGGCTACACCTTC. It yields the protein CASSQEQGNGYTF.

CDR3 sequence reads: CASSPEQGSSYEQYF. CDR3 DNA sequence: TGTGCCAGCAGCCCCGAACAGGGGAGTTCGTACGAGCAGTACTTC. J is TRBJ2-7 and V is TRBV4-2, with 7 bases lining up with TRBD1. The germline gives CDR1 LGHNA, CDR2 YNFKEQ. Trimming at V came to 4 bases and at J to 4 bases, leaving 10 bases not matched to a gene. This CDR3 is 15 amino acids long.

The V call is TRBV24-1, the J call TRBJ1-5; the match to TRBD1 covers 10 bases. The CDR3 length is 15 residues. Germline loops: CDR1 KGHDR, CDR2 SFDVKD. J was trimmed by 6 bases and V by 3 bases; bases with no gene match: 4. The CDR3 DNA sequence: TGTGCCACCAGTGATGACAGGGGGCTTGGTCAGCCCCAGCATTTT. Its translation is CATSDDRGLGQPQHF.

This clone was recorded only once. V is TRBV9 and J is TRBJ2-2, with TRBD2 as a possible D gene (6 bases). CDR1 and CDR2 (germline): SGDLS, YYNGEE. V was shortened by 6 bases and J by 3 bases, with 12 bases between the two germline ends. This CDR3 is built from 14 residues. The CDR3 DNA reads as TGTGCCAGCACCCCGGGACTCTACACCGGGGAGCTGTTTTTT. Its translation is CASTPGLYTGELFF. Variable domain in full (rest from reference TRBV9 and TRBJ2-2): DSGVTQTPKHLITATGQRVTLRCSPRSGDLSVYWYQQSLDQGLQFLIQYYNGEERAKGNILERFSAQQFPDLHSELNLSSLELGDSALYFCASTPGLYTGELFFGEGSRLTVL.

The chain joins TRBV2 to TRBJ1-4, with 8 nucleotides matching TRBD1. CDR1 and CDR2 (germline): SNHLY, FYNNEI. CDR3 length equals 15 residues. Losses at the gene ends were 4 bases for V and 2 bases for J; bases not matched to a gene: 3. The CDR3 reads CASSAGGTTNEKLFF. CDR3 bases: TGTGCCAGCAGTGCAGGGGGCACGACTAATGAAAAACTGTTTTTT.

The chain employs TRBV5-1 and TRBJ2-1, with 9 bases identical to TRBD2. This CDR3 has 16 amino acids. J gave up 2 bases and V 4 bases, and 7 bases lay outside the gene matches. CDR1 is SGHRS, CDR2 YFSETQ, per germline. The CDR3 sequence is CASSPPRLAAYNEQFF. In nucleotides, the CDR3 is TGCGCCAGCAGCCCCCCAAGACTAGCGGCCTACAATGAGCAGTTCTTC.

V is TRBV30 and J is TRBJ1-6; perhaps TRBD1 as D (6 bases). The CDR3 contains 13 residues. V lost 4 bases and J lost 9, with 13 bases in between. Germline V CDR1 and CDR2: GTSNPN, SVGIG (reference sequence). CDR3: CAWNRQAGSPLHF. In DNA, the CDR3 is TGTGCCTGGAACAGACAGGCAGGTTCACCCCTCCACTTT.

The genes are TRBV5-1 and TRBJ2-7; 11 bases line up with TRBD1. The CDR3 runs to 16 residues. The J segment lost 8 bases and the V segment lost 0 bases, leaving 10 bases of the junction unmatched. Germline V gene lookup returns CDR1 SGHRS and CDR2 YFSETQ. CDR3: CASSLDHGTGGQKQYF. Here the CDR3 DNA reads TGCGCCAGCAGCTTGGATCACGGGACAGGGGGACAGAAGCAGTACTTC.

The chain links TRBV29-1 to TRBJ1-3, with TRBD1 matching over 7 bases. The CDR3 consists of 13 residues. CDR1 and CDR2 (germline): SQVTM, ANQGSEA. The junction had 5 bases not matched to a gene; V was cut back by 7 bases and J by 2 bases. In DNA, the CDR3 is TGCAGCGGCCTCAGGGGGGCTGGAAACACCATATATTTT. Amino acid sequence: CSGLRGAGNTIYF.

This chain links TRBV9 with TRBJ1-1, with D possibly matching TRBD1 (6 bases). Trimming pared 5 bases from V and 1 base from J, leaving 18 bases between. CDR1 SGDLS and CDR2 YYNGEE come from the germline V gene. This CDR3 comprises 16 residues. The CDR3 sequence: CASSIRGDTRNTEAFF. CDR3 nucleotides: TGTGCCAGCAGTATCAGGGGAGACACTAGGAACACTGAAGCTTTCTTT.

This chain connects TRBV6-6 to TRBJ2-7, with a weak D call TRBD1 (5 bases). The CDR3 has 13 amino acids. The V gene lost 8 bases and the J gene lost 2 bases, with 13 bases spanning the gap. The germline V gene has CDR1 MNHNY and CDR2 SVGAGI (reference sequence). CDR3 residues: CASAIPTAYEQYF. CDR3 coding DNA: TGTGCCAGCGCGATCCCGACAGCCTACGAGCAGTACTTC.

The rearrangement links TRBV2 to TRBJ2-5, with D perhaps matching TRBD1 (6 bases). The V and J ends lost 5 bases and 2 bases respectively, with 12 bases between them. In germline, CDR1 is SNHLY, CDR2 FYNNEI. CDR3 length: 14 residues. CDR3 nucleotides: TGTGCCAGCAGTAAACAGGGTATGCAAGAGACCCAGTACTTC. Its protein is CASSKQGMQETQYF.

V and J are TRBV9 and TRBJ2-3; 10 bases map to TRBD2. The CDR3 is 19 amino acids. Germline lookup yields CDR1 SGDLS and CDR2 YYNGEE. V was pared by 0 bases and J by 2 bases, with 12 bases of the junction left unmatched. Here the CDR3 DNA reads TGTGCCAGCAGCGTAGGGGTGGTAGCGGGAGGACCCAACACAGATACGCAGTATTTT. It is translated as CASSVGVVAGGPNTDTQYF.

This clone has more than one count but fewer than ten. The chain has TRBV9 and TRBJ2-2, with D perhaps matching TRBD2 (6 bases). CDR1 and CDR2 (germline): SGDLS, YYNGEE. V lost 1 base, J lost 6 bases, and 16 bases lay in between. The CDR3 is 16 residues long. The CDR3 nucleotides read TGTGCCAGCAGCGTATTGGGTCAGGGAGGAGCCGGGGAGCTGTTTTTT. Its protein is CASSVLGQGGAGELFF.

This chain joins TRBV10-3 and TRBJ2-7, with 9 positions matching TRBD1. V lost 5 bases and J lost 3; bases outside the gene matches: 8. In germline, CDR1 is ENHRY, CDR2 SYGVKD. The length of the CDR3 is 15 residues. The CDR3 region has the DNA TGTGCCATCAGTCCTCAGGACAGGGGAGTCTACGAGCAGTACTTC. Translated: CAISPQDRGVYEQYF.

In DNA form, the CDR3 reads TGTGCCAGCAGTCTACAGGGTGACGGCTATGGCTACACCTTC. This sequence encodes CASSLQGDGYGYTF. This rearrangement joins TRBV25-1 to TRBJ1-2; D might be TRBD1 (6 bases). The CDR3 spans 14 residues. Germline V gene data show CDR1 as MGHDK and CDR2 as SYGVNS. V dropped 5 bases and J dropped 4 bases, with 14 bases sitting between them.

The rearrangement uses TRBV21-1 and TRBJ2-2; the table's TRBD1 call for D was not verified on the DNA. TRBV21-1 is noted as a pseudogene. CDR3 length: 19 amino acids. Here the CDR3 DNA reads TGTGCCAGCAGCCCTCCTAGGGGACCCGGGACAGGGTCTCCCGGGGAGCTGTTTTTT. Its protein product is CASSPPRGPGTGSPGELFF.

The chain is built from TRBV7-2 and TRBJ1-2; D uncertain. With 1 base removed from V and 5 bases from J, the gap between germline ends came to 5 bases. Per the germline V gene, CDR1 is SGHTA and CDR2 is FQGNSA. The CDR3 loop spans 12 amino acids. CDR3 loop: CASSLGRYGYTF. CDR3 nucleotides: TGTGCCAGCAGCTTAGGGAGATATGGCTACACCTTC.

This clone was observed a single time. The CDR3 region has the DNA TGTGCCAGCAGCTTAGAAGGACACGCGAACACTGAAGCTTTCTTT. As protein: CASSLEGHANTEAFF. The chain recombines TRBV13 with TRBJ1-1; possible D gene TRBD1, 5 bases. This CDR3 spans 15 amino acids. The V and J ends lost 1 base and 1 base respectively, with 10 bases between them. Germline V lookup: CDR1 PRHDT, CDR2 FYEKMQ (reference sequence).

This rearrangement joins TRBV28 to TRBJ2-1; possibly TRBD2 for D (5 bases). This CDR3 has 17 residues. Germline-derived CDR1 and CDR2 are MDHEN and SYDVKM. V dropped 4 bases and J dropped 5 bases, with 21 bases sitting between them. The DNA for the CDR3 is TGTGCCAGCAGTTCCCCGGGCCTGTTCGGGGAAAACAATGAGCAGTTCTTC. Its translation is CASSSPGLFGENNEQFF. The full variable domain, in which reference TRBV28 and TRBJ2-1 provide the parts outside the CDR3, is DVKVTQSSRYLVKRTGEKVFLECVQDMDHENMFWYRQDPGLGLRLIYFSYDVKMKEKGDIPEGYSVSREKKERFSLILESASTNQTSMYLCASSSPGLFGENNEQFFGPGTRLTVL.

The rearrangement joins TRBV5-1 to TRBJ2-1, with D perhaps matching TRBD2 (5 bases). The CDR3 has 14 amino acids. Looked up from germline, CDR1 is SGHRS and CDR2 is YFSETQ. Trimming stripped 4 bases from V and 6 bases from J, with 14 bases between. The CDR3 loop is CASSEGLVPNEQFF. CDR3 DNA: TGCGCCAGCAGCGAAGGACTGGTACCCAATGAGCAGTTCTTC. The complete variable domain, with remaining parts taken from reference TRBV5-1 and TRBJ2-1, reads KAGVTQTPRYLIKTRGQQVTLSCSPISGHRSVSWYQQTPGQGLQFLFEYFSETQRNKGNFPGRFSGRQFSNSRSEMNVSTLELGDSALYLCASSEGLVPNEQFFGPGTRLTVL.

The DNA of the CDR3 is TGTGCCAGCAGTACCGTGGGGGCCCACTCTGGAAACACCATATATTTT. This encodes CASSTVGAHSGNTIYF. This rearrangement joins TRBV6-6 to TRBJ1-3, with a possible D match to TRBD1 (6 bases). CDR1 is MNHNY, CDR2 SVGAGI, per germline (reference sequence). V lost 5 bases to trimming and J lost 0 bases, with 14 bases between them. This CDR3 comprises 16 residues.